One and the same sample provided the 9 T cell receptor beta chains below, sequenced in a study of blood T cells in healthy people across ages (dated by TCRdb to 2014 to 2015). The method was 5' RACE. The sequencing machine was an Illumina HiSeq 2500. The second PCR ran for about 6 to 11 cycles and used a J-beta primer mix along with a sample-barcoded 5' primer. TCRdb cleaned the public reads at Q25 with fastp, built clones with MiXCR and kept in-frame beta chains. Merged by CDR3 protein, the rows form single entries marked with the most common genes and DNA. For this sample the table gives some 920,000 distinct CDR3 sequences, of which roughly half were detected only once. The ten largest clones take up 20% to 25% of the sample. The sample taken for sequencing was blood. These receptor sequences come from a woman aged 60-75 years in good health.

The chain employs TRBV9 and TRBJ2-3; 12 bases are a match to TRBD2. Germline values: CDR1 SGDLS, CDR2 YYNGEE. The CDR3 has 15 amino acids. With V trimmed by 1 base and J by 4 bases, 1 base remained unmatched. The CDR3 reads CASSVRLAGADTQYF. In nucleotides, the CDR3 is TGTGCCAGCAGCGTAAGACTAGCGGGAGCAGATACGCAGTATTTT. The whole variable domain, remainder taken from reference TRBV9 and TRBJ2-3, is DSGVTQTPKHLITATGQRVTLRCSPRSGDLSVYWYQQSLDQGLQFLIQYYNGEERAKGNILERFSAQQFPDLHSELNLSSLELGDSALYFCASSVRLAGADTQYFGPGTRLTVL.

This clonotype was observed a handful of times. This rearrangement joins TRBV3-1 to TRBJ2-4, with D tentatively TRBD1 (6 bases). This CDR3 has 13 amino acids. Trimming took off 11 bases at V and 7 bases at J, with 18 bases between the two ends. Germline CDR1 reads LGHDT; CDR2 reads YNNKEL (reference sequence). The CDR3, as DNA: TGTGCCCGTGGGCTGGGGGCCGGGAACATTCAGTACTTC. Encoded protein: CARGLGAGNIQYF.

This clonotype turned up a few times. A single base separates this from a much larger clone, so it may be a read error. V usage is TRBV4-2 and J usage is TRBJ2-5; D assignment may be TRBD1 or TRBD2 (5 bases each). Germline V gene sequence: CDR1 LGHNA, CDR2 YNFKEQ. V dropped 1 base and J dropped 11 bases, with 14 bases sitting between them. There are 13 residues in the CDR3. In nucleotides, the CDR3 is TGTGCCAGCAGCCAAGTCGAGGGGCCTCTGCAGTACTTC. It encodes CASSQVEGPLQYF.

The chain joins TRBV23-1 to TRBJ1-5; D remains unclear. TRBV23-1 is annotated as an ORF whose role is uncertain. Trimming stripped 0 bases from V and 4 bases from J, with 16 bases between. The CDR3 covers 17 residues. CDR3 in amino acids: CASSQSCHNFSNQPQHF. The CDR3 nucleotides read TGCGCCAGCAGTCAATCATGTCACAATTTTTCGAATCAGCCCCAGCATTTT.

This clonotype was picked up many times. The chain employs TRBV2 and TRBJ1-6; maybe TRBD1 (5 bases). CDR1 is SNHLY and CDR2 is FYNNEI in the germline V gene. The ends were cut back, 8 bases at V and 5 bases at J, with 16 bases in the middle. CDR3 length equals 15 residues. The CDR3 nucleotides read TGTGCCAGCCGACTTTTAGACAGCCATAATTCACCCCTCCACTTT. Translating it yields CASRLLDSHNSPLHF.

The V gene is TRBV7-2, the J gene TRBJ2-1; TRBD1 or TRBD2 may be the D gene (5 bases each). CDR1 is SGHTA, CDR2 FQGNSA, per germline. V lost 2 bases to trimming and J lost 5 bases, with 10 bases between them. The CDR3 has 14 residues. CDR3 loop: CASSLSGTHNEQFF. For the CDR3, the DNA is TGTGCCAGCAGCTTATCGGGGACGCACAATGAGCAGTTCTTC.

The V and J genes are TRBV20-1 and TRBJ1-5; possibly TRBD1 for D (5 bases). Trimming pared 0 bases from V and 6 bases from J, leaving 12 bases between. The CDR3 is made up of 14 amino acids. Germline V gives CDR1 DFQATT, CDR2 SNEGSKA (reference sequence). CDR3: CSARDLLRGQPQHF. CDR3 nucleotide sequence: TGCAGTGCTAGAGATCTCCTTAGGGGTCAGCCCCAGCATTTT.

The chain couples TRBV7-2 to TRBJ2-7; 9 bases line up with TRBD2. This CDR3 contains 18 residues. The germline V gene encodes CDR1 SGHTA and CDR2 FQGNSA. V trimming: 4 bases; J trimming: 1 base; junction bases outside the gene matches: 14. The CDR3 region is CASSSKGASGTLSYEQYF. The DNA for the CDR3 is TGTGCCAGCAGCTCAAAGGGGGCTAGCGGGACGCTTTCCTACGAGCAGTACTTC.

V is TRBV6-2 or TRBV6-3 and J is TRBJ2-1; TRBD1 agrees at 9 bases. The assigned J gene may be wrong: the sequence end matches TRBJ2-7 better. The CDR3 contains 15 residues. The germline CDR1 and CDR2 sequences are MNHEY and SVGEGT. The CDR3 DNA reads as TGTGCCAGCAGCCACCGGGACAGGGACTACAATGAGCAGTACTTC. This encodes CASSHRDRDYNEQYF.